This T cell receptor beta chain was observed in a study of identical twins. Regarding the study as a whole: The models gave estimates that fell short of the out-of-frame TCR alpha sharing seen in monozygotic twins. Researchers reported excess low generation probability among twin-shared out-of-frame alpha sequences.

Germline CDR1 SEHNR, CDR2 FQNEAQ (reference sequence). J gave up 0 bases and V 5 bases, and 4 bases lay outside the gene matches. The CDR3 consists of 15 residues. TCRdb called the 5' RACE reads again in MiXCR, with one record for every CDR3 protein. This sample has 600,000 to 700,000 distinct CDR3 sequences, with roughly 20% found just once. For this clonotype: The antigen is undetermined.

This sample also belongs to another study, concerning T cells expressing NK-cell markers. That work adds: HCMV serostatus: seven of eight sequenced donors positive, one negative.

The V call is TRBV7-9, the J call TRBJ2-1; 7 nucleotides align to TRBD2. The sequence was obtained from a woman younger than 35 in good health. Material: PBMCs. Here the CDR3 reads CASSPGRGSYNEQFF. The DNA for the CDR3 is TGTGCCAGCAGCCCGGGGAGGGGCTCCTACAATGAGCAGTTCTTC.